These 25 T cell receptor beta chains share one sample of origin, sequenced in a study of CD8 T cells in Susac syndrome. RNA in amounts of roughly 0.5 to 1 ug was reverse transcribed with random hexamers. MiXCR was run by TCRdb on the immunoSEQ multiplex PCR reads, yielding one entry per CDR3 protein. Among over 150,000 distinct CDR3 sequences listed, around 94% were seen once. The material sequenced was CD4+ T cells from PBMCs. The receptors here all came from a human donor with Susac syndrome.

The chain combines TRBV6-2 or TRBV6-3 with TRBJ2-1; D is perhaps TRBD2 (5 bases). CDR1 is MNHEY and CDR2 is SVGEGT in the germline V gene. The CDR3 consists of 13 residues. The ends were cut back, 7 bases at V and 6 bases at J, with 13 bases in the middle. In DNA form, the CDR3 reads TGTGCCAGCAATCGGGAAACTGGCAATGAGCAGTTCTTC. It is translated as CASNRETGNEQFF.

The chain couples TRBV20-1 to TRBJ2-4; perhaps TRBD1 as D (5 bases). Germline CDR1 reads DFQATT; CDR2 reads SNEGSKA (reference sequence). The CDR3 has 17 amino acids. V was pared by 1 base and J by 0 bases, with 16 bases between. The CDR3 loop reads CSARVQQVLTAKNIQYF. The CDR3 region has the DNA TGCAGTGCTAGAGTTCAACAGGTCCTAACAGCCAAAAACATTCAGTACTTC.

In this sample, this clonotype turned up a few times. The chain uses TRBV15 and TRBJ2-7; unclear D gene. The V gene lost 0 bases and the J gene lost 2 bases, with 11 bases spanning the gap. The CDR3 extends over 15 amino acids. Germline-derived CDR1 and CDR2 are LNHNV and YYDKDF (reference sequence). CDR3 nucleotide sequence: TGTGCCACCAGCAGAGAAAAAGGCCTAACCTACGAGCAGTACTTC. Protein product: CATSREKGLTYEQYF.

The chain has TRBV20-1 and TRBJ2-2; weak D call: TRBD1 (5 bases). CDR1 DFQATT and CDR2 SNEGSKA come from the germline V gene (reference sequence). CDR3 length equals 13 residues. Trimming took 6 bases from V and 7 from J, leaving 15 bases between them. Here the CDR3 reads CSATNQGRGELFF. The CDR3 region has the DNA TGCAGTGCGACAAATCAGGGTCGCGGGGAGCTGTTTTTT.

The chain is built from TRBV9 and TRBJ2-3, with 7 bases fitting TRBD1. V shed 0 bases, J shed 2 bases, and the junction held 6 bases outside the gene matches. Germline CDR1 and CDR2: SGDLS and YYNGEE. The CDR3 has 16 residues. The chain's CDR3 is CASSVEGDRSTDTQYF. The CDR3, as DNA: TGTGCCAGCAGCGTAGAGGGGGACAGATCCACAGATACGCAGTATTTT.

This sequence joins TRBV3-1 and TRBJ1-1; maybe TRBD1 (5 bases). Germline loops: CDR1 LGHDT, CDR2 YNNKEL (reference sequence). The CDR3 has 12 residues. V was shortened by 6 bases and J by 3 bases, with 8 bases between the two germline ends. The CDR3 region is CASRGVYTEAFF. CDR3 in DNA: TGTGCCAGCAGGGGGGTTTACACTGAAGCTTTCTTT.

This sequence joins TRBV5-1 and TRBJ2-3, with D hard to call. CDR3 size: 13 residues. Trimming stripped 3 bases from V and 2 bases from J, with 7 bases between. Looked up from germline, CDR1 is SGHRS and CDR2 is YFSETQ. CDR3 in amino acids: CASSSTLTDTQYF. The CDR3 nucleotides read TGCGCCAGCAGCTCTACCCTCACAGATACGCAGTATTTT.

This chain links TRBV19 with TRBJ1-3, with a tentative D call TRBD1 (5 bases). V was trimmed by 4 bases and J by 0 bases, leaving 16 bases between them. Germline values: CDR1 LNHDA, CDR2 SQIVND (reference sequence). The CDR3 length is 17 residues. The CDR3 bases are TGTGCCAGTAGTACCTCGAGGGACCGAAGCTCTGGAAACACCATATATTTT. Translated: CASSTSRDRSSGNTIYF.

The chain links TRBV19 to TRBJ1-2; unclear D gene. CDR3 length equals 16 residues. V lost 6 bases to trimming and J lost 0 bases, with 17 bases between them. Germline V CDR1 and CDR2: LNHDA, SQIVND (reference sequence). CDR3 coding DNA: TGTGCCAGTAGGAATACCGGGTCACCGACTAACTATGGCTACACCTTC. Protein product: CASRNTGSPTNYGYTF.

This clonotype was observed a single time. The chain uses TRBV3-1 and TRBJ2-7, with 7 bases that match TRBD2. J gave up 7 bases and V 5 bases, and 11 bases lay outside the gene matches. CDR1 and CDR2 (germline): LGHDT, YNNKEL (reference sequence). This CDR3 has 14 residues. The DNA for the CDR3 is TGTGCCAGCAGCAAGAATAGCGGGCAGCCGGAGCAGTACTTC. This gives the protein CASSKNSGQPEQYF.

The chain couples TRBV7-2 to TRBJ1-1; D is unresolved. Deletions cut 6 bases from V and 2 bases from J, with 10 bases between. CDR3 length: 13 residues. CDR1 and CDR2 from the germline V gene are SGHTA and FQGNSA. This chain's CDR3 is CASRSGINTEAFF. CDR3 DNA sequence: TGTGCCAGCAGATCCGGGATTAACACTGAAGCTTTCTTT.

This chain uses TRBV18 with TRBJ2-5, with D hard to call. Germline V gene lookup returns CDR1 KGHSH and CDR2 LQKENI. This CDR3 is built from 13 residues. V lost 2 bases to trimming and J lost 5 bases, with 9 bases between them. CDR3 region: CASSPIGSETQYF. Here the CDR3 DNA reads TGTGCCAGCTCACCAATAGGGTCGGAGACCCAGTACTTC.

The chain has TRBV7-2 and TRBJ1-2; no firm D call. The germline gives CDR1 SGHTA, CDR2 FQGNSA. The CDR3 length is 13 residues. V lost 0 bases, J lost 6 bases, and 8 bases lay in between. CDR3 sequence: CASSLALGNGYTF. As DNA, the CDR3 is TGTGCCAGCAGCTTAGCCCTGGGGAATGGCTACACCTTC.

J is TRBJ2-5 and V is TRBV19, with D perhaps matching TRBD1 (5 bases). CDR3 size: 13 residues. Trimming took off 3 bases at V and 2 bases at J, with 7 bases between the two ends. Germline CDR1 is LNHDA and CDR2 is SQIVND (reference sequence). CDR3 nucleotide sequence: TGTGCCAGTAGTATGGCAGGGCAAGAGACCCAGTACTTC. The encoded protein is CASSMAGQETQYF.

The chain links TRBV20-1 to TRBJ2-1; weak D call: TRBD1 (5 bases). V lost 1 base to trimming and J lost 9 bases, with 13 bases between them. This CDR3 spans 13 amino acids. In germline, CDR1 is DFQATT, CDR2 SNEGSKA (reference sequence). Here the CDR3 DNA reads TGCAGTGCTAGAGTGACCCCCCAGGGTGAGCAGTTCTTC. This codes for CSARVTPQGEQFF.

The V call is TRBV20-1, the J call TRBJ2-1; 11 bases are a match to TRBD2. The V gene end was trimmed by 1 base and the J gene end by 8 bases; junction bases not matched to a gene: 4. The CDR3 is 14 amino acids. Germline V gene sequence: CDR1 DFQATT, CDR2 SNEGSKA (reference sequence). The DNA for the CDR3 is TGCAGTGCTAGAGTTAGCGGGGGGGCTTATGAGCAGTTCTTC. Protein: CSARVSGGAYEQFF.

CDR3 amino acids: CSARSIQSYSNQPQHF. CDR3 DNA: TGCAGTGCTAGGAGCATACAGTCTTATAGCAATCAGCCCCAGCATTTT. The chain is built from TRBV20-1 and TRBJ1-5, with unresolved D. CDR1 DFQATT and CDR2 SNEGSKA come from the germline V gene (reference sequence). The CDR3 extends over 16 amino acids. V was shortened by 3 bases and J by 0 bases, with 15 bases between the two germline ends.

The chain joins TRBV12-3 or TRBV12-4 to TRBJ2-3; D remains unclear. V lost 6 bases and J 4 bases, leaving 8 bases between the germline ends. The CDR3 sequence is 12 residues long. CDR3 nucleotides: TGTGCCAGCAGCGGAGCAGCAGATACGCAGTATTTT. Protein product: CASSGAADTQYF.

The chain joins TRBV4-1 to TRBJ1-2; D may be TRBD1 (5 bases). This CDR3 has 15 residues. Germline CDR1 is MGHRA and CDR2 is YSYEKL. Trimming shortened V by 4 bases and J by 5 bases, and 17 bases separated the two germline ends. CDR3 region: CASSLLPGTAYGYTF. The CDR3 DNA reads TGCGCCAGCAGCCTACTCCCGGGGACCGCATATGGCTACACCTTC.

V usage is TRBV30 and J usage is TRBJ2-3; D possibly uses TRBD1 or TRBD2 (6 bases each). Looked up from germline, CDR1 is GTSNPN and CDR2 is SVGIG (reference sequence). Trimming stripped 0 bases from V and 3 bases from J, with 13 bases between. The CDR3 sequence is 15 residues long. DNA for the CDR3: TGTGCCTGGAGTGTACCCGGGGGCAGGACAGATACGCAGTATTTT. Translating it yields CAWSVPGGRTDTQYF.

The rearrangement joins TRBV7-2 to TRBJ2-7, with D tentatively TRBD2 (6 bases). V was pared by 6 bases and J by 5 bases, with 11 bases between. The CDR3 totals 12 residues. From germline, CDR1 is SGHTA and CDR2 FQGNSA. In DNA, the CDR3 is TGTGCCAGCAGATCTAGCGACCACGAGCAGTACTTC. Residues: CASRSSDHEQYF.

V gene TRBV25-1 combines with J gene TRBJ2-7; D may correspond to TRBD1 or TRBD2 (5 bases each). The CDR3 is 13 residues long. V was shortened by 2 bases and J by 4 bases, with 9 bases between the two germline ends. Germline V lookup: CDR1 MGHDK, CDR2 SYGVNS. The CDR3 nucleotides read TGTGCCAGCAGTGAAAGAGGGGAGTACGAGCAGTACTTC. Protein product: CASSERGEYEQYF.

J is TRBJ2-7 and V is TRBV20-1; D is unclear. CDR3 size: 15 residues. Trimming took 0 bases from V and 1 from J, leaving 13 bases between them. Germline V gene data show CDR1 as DFQATT and CDR2 as SNEGSKA (reference sequence). In DNA form, the CDR3 reads TGCAGTGCTAGAGATCTCCTCTCTAGTTCCTACGAGCAGTACTTC. It specifies CSARDLLSSSYEQYF.

The V call is TRBV18, the J call TRBJ2-7; D is tentatively TRBD1 or TRBD2 (5 bases each). Germline-derived CDR1 and CDR2 are KGHSH and LQKENI. This CDR3 spans 12 amino acids. Trimming pared 3 bases from V and 5 bases from J, leaving 8 bases between. The CDR3 region is CASSPRGDEQYF. CDR3 DNA sequence: TGTGCCAGCTCACCGAGAGGGGACGAGCAGTACTTC.

This chain links TRBV29-1 with TRBJ1-1, with a weak D call TRBD1 (5 bases). Germline V gene data show CDR1 as SQVTM and CDR2 as ANQGSEA. The CDR3 extends over 12 amino acids. Trimming cost V 6 bases and J 3 bases, with 11 bases left between them. The CDR3: CSVGRADTEAFF. The CDR3 DNA reads as TGCAGCGTGGGACGGGCAGACACTGAAGCTTTCTTT.